The rows below give T cell receptor beta chains drawn from one sample of a study of graft-versus-host responses after intestinal transplantation. Libraries were prepared by immunoSEQ multiplex PCR; TCRdb keeps only in-frame clonotypes and omits some of them. Of approximately 130,000 clones listed, just over 90% are singletons. These receptors' antigens are unknown. The source was unstimulated CD4+ T cells sorted from spleen or lymph node cells, collected before intestinal transplant. The receptors shown here come from a human donor who received an intestinal transplant. The CDR3 runs from the conserved cysteine through the conserved F or W. D genes are given only for firm matches. Where a row states a size, it is once, few, many or the class of an expanded clone; other rows omit it.

v_call,clone_size,j_call,d_call,cdr3_nt,cdr3_aa
TRBV9,NA,TRBJ2-5,NA,TGTGCCAGCAGCGTAGGTGGAGGGCAGGAGACCCAGTACTTC,CASSVGGGQETQYF
TRBV11-2,NA,TRBJ2-3,NA,TGTGCCAGCAGCTTAAGGACAGATACGCAGTATTTT,CASSLRTDTQYF
TRBV28,NA,TRBJ2-7,TRBD1,TGTGCCAGCAGTTTTTCCGGGACAGGGTCGTACTTC,CASSFSGTGSYF
TRBV10-2,NA,TRBJ2-2,NA,TGCGCCAGCACCGACAGCGCCCGACAGCTACGCACCGGGGAGCTGTTTTTT,CASTDSARQLRTGELFF
TRBV2,NA,TRBJ1-2,TRBD1,TGTGCCAGCAGGGGACAGGGGGCCGTTGGCTACACCTTC,CASRGQGAVGYTF
TRBV11-2,NA,TRBJ2-7,NA,TGTGCCAGCAGCTTAGGCAGTGAGGGTCACTACGAGCAGTACTTC,CASSLGSEGHYEQYF
TRBV2,NA,TRBJ1-2,NA,TGTGCCAGCAGTGAAGCGCGGAAGCCCTATGGCTACACCTTC,CASSEARKPYGYTF
TRBV2,NA,TRBJ2-2,TRBD2,TGTGCCAGCAGTGAGGAACGATCTAGCGGGGGTACCCGAAGGCGGGAGCTGTTTTTT,CASSEERSSGGTRRRELFF
TRBV5-1,NA,TRBJ2-1,NA,TGCGCCAGCAGCTTCCCCCGGGGGCGCTCCTACAATGAGCAGTTCTTC,CASSFPRGRSYNEQFF
TRBV9,NA,TRBJ1-1,NA,TGTGCCAGCAGCGCTCTCAACACTGAAGCTTTCTTT,CASSALNTEAFF
TRBV5-4,NA,TRBJ1-2,NA,TGTGCCAGCAGTCGTATTGGTGCCGGCTACACCTTC,CASSRIGAGYTF
TRBV18,NA,TRBJ1-2,NA,TGTGCCAGCTCACCGTCGGGTAACTATGGCTACACCTTC,CASSPSGNYGYTF
TRBV6-1,NA,TRBJ1-4,TRBD1,TGTGCCAGCGCGGGGGGACAGGGGTACCGAAAACTGTTTTTT,CASAGGQGYRKLFF
TRBV4-2,NA,TRBJ2-1,NA,TGTGCCAGCAGCCAAGAAGGGCAGGGGATCGGTGAGCAGTTCTTC,CASSQEGQGIGEQFF
TRBV5-1,NA,TRBJ2-3,NA,TGCGCCAGCAGCTTGGCCCCTGATAGGGGGGGCACAGATACGCAGTATTTT,CASSLAPDRGGTDTQYF
TRBV7-9,NA,TRBJ1-6,NA,TGTGCCAGCAGCTTAGGGTTAGCGGGGGTCGGTAATTCACCCCTCCACTTT,CASSLGLAGVGNSPLHF
TRBV2,NA,TRBJ1-3,NA,TGTGCCAGCAGTGAAGCGGCGGCAGCTTGGGGCACCATATATTTT,CASSEAAAAWGTIYF
TRBV6-5,NA,TRBJ2-5,NA,TGTGCCAGCAGTGGCCGGGGGCCGGTCGGGACCCAGTACTTC,CASSGRGPVGTQYF
TRBV7-9,NA,TRBJ2-7,NA,TGTGCCAGCAGCTCCCCGGAGGGGCGTAGCTCCTACGAGCAGTACTTC,CASSSPEGRSSYEQYF
TRBV6-5,NA,TRBJ2-7,NA,TGTGCCAGCAGTTACTCATACAAGTCCTACGAGCAGTACTTC,CASSYSYKSYEQYF
TRBV7-6,NA,TRBJ1-1,TRBD1,TGTGCCAGCAGTCAGGGGGTAGGCACTGAAGCTTTCTTT,CASSQGVGTEAFF
TRBV5-1,NA,TRBJ1-6,NA,TGCGCCAGCAGCTTGGCAGGTCGCCCTGACACACTACATTCACCCCTCCACTTT,CASSLAGRPDTLHSPLHF
TRBV4-2,NA,TRBJ2-3,NA,TGTGCCAGCGCGCCCAGTTCTAGCTCGGGTTCAGATACGCAGTATTTT,CASAPSSSSGSDTQYF
TRBV6-1,once,TRBJ2-3,NA,TGTGCCAGCAGTGTCGGGCGCGGGGGCCGGGATACGCAGTATTTT,CASSVGRGGRDTQYF
TRBV30,once,TRBJ2-3,NA,TGTGCCTGTAGGCGGGGCGCAGATACGCAGTATTTT,CACRRGADTQYF
TRBV9,NA,TRBJ1-1,NA,TGTGCCAGCAGCGTAGAAGTCAGCAACACTGAAGCTTTCTTT,CASSVEVSNTEAFF
TRBV11-2,NA,TRBJ2-1,NA,TGTGCCAGCAGCAACACCCGGGTCCTATCGGGAAATGAGCAGTTCTTC,CASSNTRVLSGNEQFF
TRBV5-6,few,TRBJ1-3,NA,TGTGCCAGCAGCCGACAGCTCGGAAACACCATATATTTT,CASSRQLGNTIYF
TRBV10-3,NA,TRBJ2-7,NA,TGTGCCATCACATTTGCCCGCTACGAGCAGTACTTC,CAITFARYEQYF
TRBV4-2,NA,TRBJ2-7,NA,TGTGCCAGCAGCCAAGGGGGCGGGTTCTCCTACGAGCAGTACTTC,CASSQGGGFSYEQYF
TRBV6-1,once,TRBJ1-1,NA,TGTGCCAGCAGTGAAGCGGAGGGGACTGAAGCTTTCTTT,CASSEAEGTEAFF
TRBV10-3,NA,TRBJ2-2,NA,TGTGCCATCAGTGAGCGCAGAGGAGCGGACACCGGGGAGCTGTTTTTT,CAISERRGADTGELFF
TRBV5-1,NA,TRBJ2-3,NA,TGCGCCAGCAGCTTCGTAACAGATACGCAGTATTTT,CASSFVTDTQYF
TRBV6-1,NA,TRBJ2-3,TRBD2,TGTGCCAGCAGTGCCCTTCCTGGCGGGGGGGCGCGCACAGATACGCAGTATTTT,CASSALPGGGARTDTQYF
TRBV2,once,TRBJ1-2,TRBD1,TGTGCCAGCAGGGCCATACAGGGGGCCAATGGCTACACCTTC,CASRAIQGANGYTF
TRBV5-1,NA,TRBJ2-3,NA,TGCGCCAGCAGCTCCGGACAGAACACAGATACGCAGTATTTT,CASSSGQNTDTQYF
TRBV10-2,NA,TRBJ2-5,TRBD2,TGCGCCAGCAGTGTAACTAGCGGGGGGCCAGGGGAGACCCAGTACTTC,CASSVTSGGPGETQYF
TRBV5-1,NA,TRBJ1-4,TRBD1,TGCGCCAGCACGCCAGGGGGGCCAACTAATGAAAAACTGTTTTTT,CASTPGGPTNEKLFF
TRBV11-2,once,TRBJ2-7,TRBD2,TGTGCCAGCAGCTTAACTAGCGGGGGGCCAAGGAACTACGAGCAGTACTTC,CASSLTSGGPRNYEQYF
TRBV2,NA,TRBJ1-2,NA,TGTGCCAGCATGGTAGGACATAGTAACTATGGCTACACCTTC,CASMVGHSNYGYTF
TRBV12-5,NA,TRBJ2-7,NA,TGTGCTAGTGGTTTGAAAACAGCTTATCTCTCCTACGAGCAGTACTTC,CASGLKTAYLSYEQYF
TRBV7-3,NA,TRBJ2-3,TRBD2,TGTGCCAGCAGCACCGGACTAGCGGGAAAAGGGGATACGCAGTATTTT,CASSTGLAGKGDTQYF
TRBV19,NA,TRBJ2-1,TRBD1,TGTGCCAGTAGTCTATTCCGGGACAGGGTATACAATGAGCAGTTCTTC,CASSLFRDRVYNEQFF
TRBV5-8,NA,TRBJ2-5,NA,TGTGCCAGCAGCTTGGGAGCTATGGAAAAAGAGACCCAGTACTTC,CASSLGAMEKETQYF
TRBV6-6,NA,TRBJ2-3,NA,TGTGCCAGCAGTAACCACAGAGCCAGCACAGATACGCAGTATTTT,CASSNHRASTDTQYF
TRBV7-9,NA,TRBJ2-1,NA,TGTGCCAGCAGCGGCCTCATTACCCCCGGGGTTTACAATGAGCAGTTCTTC,CASSGLITPGVYNEQFF